Below are 5 T cell receptor beta chains sequenced from a single sample in a study of blood T cell repertoires in COVID-19. Method: immunoSEQ multiplex PCR; TCRdb's copy keeps in-frame clones and lacks some. The sample gives about 98,000 clones, over 70% of which show up once; roughly 24% is in the top ten. The specimen sequenced was peripheral blood. The receptors were gathered from a man in his 70s with acute or convalescent COVID-19.

The rearrangement uses TRBV5-8 and TRBJ2-4; D possibly corresponds to TRBD2 (5 bases). Deletions cut 2 bases from V and 3 bases from J, with 9 bases between. Germline-derived CDR1 and CDR2 are SGHTS and YDEGEE. CDR3 length equals 14 residues. CDR3 DNA: TGTGCCAGCAGCTTCTTTGGAGGCAAAAACATTCAGTACTTC. Its translation: CASSFFGGKNIQYF.

V is TRBV6-5 and J is TRBJ1-2; the D gene is possibly TRBD1 (6 bases). The V and J ends lost 6 bases and 4 bases respectively, with 18 bases between them. The length of the CDR3 is 15 residues. Germline V gives CDR1 MNHEY, CDR2 SVGAGI. Here the CDR3 reads CASRLGGVGGYGYTF. Here the CDR3 DNA reads TGTGCCAGCAGGCTAGGGGGAGTTGGGGGCTATGGCTACACCTTC.

This clone was seen a few times. The rearrangement links TRBV28 to TRBJ1-3; no definite D call. Germline V gene sequence: CDR1 MDHEN, CDR2 SYDVKM. The CDR3 extends over 12 amino acids. Trimming took 4 bases from V and 2 from J, leaving 3 bases between them. The CDR3 nucleotides read TGTGCCAGCAGTTCTGCTGGAAACACCATATATTTT. Its translation: CASSSAGNTIYF.

The chain uses TRBV4-3 and TRBJ2-7; 8 bases fit TRBD1. The CDR3 sequence is 16 residues long. The J segment lost 5 bases and the V segment lost 0 bases, leaving 9 bases of the junction unmatched. CDR1 is LGHNA, CDR2 YSLEER, per germline. CDR3 sequence reads: CASSQDRAGGVDEQYF. CDR3 coding DNA: TGCGCCAGCAGCCAAGATAGGGCAGGGGGCGTCGACGAGCAGTACTTC.

This clone was seen ten or more times. This sequence joins TRBV5-6 and TRBJ2-5, with D perhaps matching TRBD2 (6 bases). Looked up from germline, CDR1 is SGHDT and CDR2 is YYEEEE. Trimming left V 4 bases short and J 5 bases short, with 18 bases between. CDR3 length: 15 amino acids. CDR3 in DNA: TGTGCCAGCAGCCCGAGGAGGGCAGTAGCCGAGACCCAGTACTTC. It is translated as CASSPRRAVAETQYF.